This T cell receptor beta chain comes out of a study of blood T cell repertoires in COVID-19. The study drew participants aged 18 to 89 years from around 24 US areas. V was trimmed by 5 bases and J by 0 bases, leaving 20 bases between them. The length of the CDR3 is 18 residues. Germline assignment: CDR1 SGHVS and CDR2 FQNEAQ. Source study methods: Amplification of reference gene primers provided the estimated nucleated cell counts. Generated by immunoSEQ multiplex PCR, the TCRdb table keeps only in-frame clones and is missing some. V, J and clone size are those of that table, while D and trimming were read from the DNA. The data hold about 400,000 clones, with approximately 85% observed a single time.

This clonotype was sampled from a woman in her forties with acute COVID-19. The V call is TRBV7-8, the J call TRBJ1-3; possible D gene TRBD1, 5 bases. Sequenced input: PBMCs or T cells enriched from blood (not recorded which). The DNA for the CDR3 is TGTGCCAGCAGCCTGAGCAGGGATCTAAGAAGCTCTGGAAACACCATATATTTT. Its translation: CASSLSRDLRSSGNTIYF.